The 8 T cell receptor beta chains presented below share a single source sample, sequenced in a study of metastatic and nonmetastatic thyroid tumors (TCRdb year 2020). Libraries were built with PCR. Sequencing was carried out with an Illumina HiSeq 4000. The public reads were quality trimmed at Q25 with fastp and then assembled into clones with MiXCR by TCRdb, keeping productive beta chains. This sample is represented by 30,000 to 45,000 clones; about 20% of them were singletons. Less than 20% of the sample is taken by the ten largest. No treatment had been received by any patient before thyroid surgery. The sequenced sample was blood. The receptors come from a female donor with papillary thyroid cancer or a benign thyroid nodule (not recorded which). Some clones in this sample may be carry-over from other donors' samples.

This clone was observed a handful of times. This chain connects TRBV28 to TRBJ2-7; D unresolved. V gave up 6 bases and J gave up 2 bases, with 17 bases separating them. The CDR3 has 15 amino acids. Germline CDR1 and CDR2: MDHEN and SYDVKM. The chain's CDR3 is CASSPRGATPYEQYF. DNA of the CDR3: TGTGCCAGCAGCCCCCGAGGTGCTACTCCCTACGAGCAGTACTTC.

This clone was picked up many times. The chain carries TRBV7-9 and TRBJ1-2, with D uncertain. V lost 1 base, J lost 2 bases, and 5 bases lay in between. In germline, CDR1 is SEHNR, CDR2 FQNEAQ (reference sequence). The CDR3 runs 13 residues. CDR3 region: CASSLDTNYGYTF. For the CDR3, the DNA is TGTGCCAGCAGCTTAGACACCAACTATGGCTACACCTTC.

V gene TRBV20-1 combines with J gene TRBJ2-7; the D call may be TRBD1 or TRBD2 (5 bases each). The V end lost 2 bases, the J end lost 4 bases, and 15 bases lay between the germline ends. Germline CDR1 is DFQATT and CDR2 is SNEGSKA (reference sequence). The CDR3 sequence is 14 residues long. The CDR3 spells CSARSDTEGYEQYF. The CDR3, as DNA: TGCAGTGCTAGATCAGACACAGAGGGGTACGAGCAGTACTTC.

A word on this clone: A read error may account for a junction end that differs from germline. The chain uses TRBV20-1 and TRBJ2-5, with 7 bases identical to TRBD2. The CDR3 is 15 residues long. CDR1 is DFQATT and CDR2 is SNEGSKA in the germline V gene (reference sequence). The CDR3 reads CSASGGRDRRETKYF. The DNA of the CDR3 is TGCAGTGCTAGTGGAGGGAGGGACCGGAGGGAGACCAAGTACTTC.

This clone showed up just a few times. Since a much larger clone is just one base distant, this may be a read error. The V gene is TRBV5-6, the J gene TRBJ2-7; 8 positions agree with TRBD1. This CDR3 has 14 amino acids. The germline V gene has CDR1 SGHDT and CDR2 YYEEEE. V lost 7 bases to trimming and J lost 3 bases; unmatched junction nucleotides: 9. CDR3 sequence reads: CASGPTGDNYEQYF. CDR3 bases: TGTGCCAGCGGCCCGACAGGGGACAACTACGAGCAGTACTTC.

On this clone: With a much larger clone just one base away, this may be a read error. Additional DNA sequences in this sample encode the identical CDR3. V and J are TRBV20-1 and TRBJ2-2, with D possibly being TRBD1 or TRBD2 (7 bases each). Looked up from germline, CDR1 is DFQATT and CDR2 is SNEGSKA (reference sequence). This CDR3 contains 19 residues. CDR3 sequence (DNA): TGTAGTGCTAGAGATCGAGGGGGCATAAGCGGGGACCACACCGGGGAGCTGTTTTTT. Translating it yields CSARDRGGISGDHTGELFF.

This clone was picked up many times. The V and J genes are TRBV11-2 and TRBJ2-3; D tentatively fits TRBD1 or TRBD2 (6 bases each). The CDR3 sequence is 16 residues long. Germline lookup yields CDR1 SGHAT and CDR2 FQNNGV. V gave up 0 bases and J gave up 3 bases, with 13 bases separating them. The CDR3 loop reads CASSLEGGTLTDTQYF. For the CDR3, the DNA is TGTGCCAGCAGCTTAGAAGGGGGGACTCTTACAGATACGCAGTATTTT.

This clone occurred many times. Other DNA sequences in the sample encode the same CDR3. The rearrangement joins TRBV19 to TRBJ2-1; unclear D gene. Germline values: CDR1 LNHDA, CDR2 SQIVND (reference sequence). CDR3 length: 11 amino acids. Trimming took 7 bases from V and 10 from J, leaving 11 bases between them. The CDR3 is CASTLNSEQFF. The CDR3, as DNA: TGTGCCAGTACCCTGAACTCCGAGCAGTTCTTC.